The entry below gives a single TCR beta chain sequence along with its context. The CDR3 is 15 residues long. Germline trimming cut 5 bases from V and 7 bases from J; bases unmatched to any gene: 6. Looked up from germline, CDR1 is KGHSH and CDR2 is LQKENI. The record originates from a study of blood T cell repertoires in COVID-19. Study-wide background: Samples of COVID-19 (acute and convalescent) were obtained from the United States, Italy and Spain. The analysed material was cDNA or gDNA that came from T cells, B-cell-depleted T cells, or PBMCs.

Original processing notes: Researchers report that nucleated cell counts were estimated from reference gene primer amplification. Assay: immunoSEQ multiplex PCR; the TCRdb copy retains only in-frame clones and omits some. Clone size and V and J calls were adopted from that table, with D and trimming inferred from the DNA. This sample has fewer than 250,000 clones, with about 86% found just once. Participant age was roughly 18 to 90 years, and participants resided in fewer than 30 US areas. This chain uses TRBV18 with TRBJ1-6, with 9 bases that match TRBD1. The sequencing sample was made of PBMCs or T cells enriched from blood (not recorded which). This clonotype was sampled from a woman aged 45-59 years with acute COVID-19. CDR3 region: CASSGTGIPNSPLHF. The CDR3 bases are TGTGCCAGCTCAGGGACAGGGATTCCCAATTCACCCCTCCACTTT.